This TCR beta chain was identified during a study of T cells expressing NK-cell markers. Study-level findings and limits: The study found these clonotypes also leading the CD3+CD56-NKG2C+ fraction in a few donors.

5'RACE template switching built TCR beta cDNA with unique molecular identifiers. TCRdb reanalyzed the 5' RACE reads, giving one entry per CDR3 protein sequence and no DNA. The sample table includes about 260,000 distinct CDR3 sequences. For this clonotype: Its antigen is unidentified.

CDR1 and CDR2 (germline): SEHNR, FQNEAQ (reference sequence). The CDR3 contains 15 residues. The sequencing sample was made of blood T cells: a sorted CD56 or NKG2C T cell subset, CD4+ or CD8+ T cells, or bulk PBMC T cells (not recorded which). This sequence originates from a man aged 18 to 30 in good health. This chain joins TRBV7-9 and TRBJ1-2; the D call of TRBD1 rests on TCRdb alone, since no DNA is present to check it. The CDR3 region is CASSPRQGTTRGYTF. Drawing the rest from reference TRBV7-9 and TRBJ1-2, the complete variable domain is DTGVSQNPRHKITKRGQNVTFRCDPISEHNRLYWYRQTLGQGPEFLTYFQNEAQLEKSRLLSDRFSAERPKGSFSTLEIQRTEQGDSAMYLCASSPRQGTTRGYTFGSGTRLTVV.